Listed below are T cell receptor beta chains from one sample, sequenced in a study of post-analysis software for immune sequencing data. One entry per CDR3 protein, called by TCRdb with MiXCR from the PCR reads. The table has hundreds of thousands of distinct CDR3 sequences, under 70% seen once; the top ten hold about 4.5%. Material for sequencing was blood. The origin of the receptors is a girl aged 10 to 17 with multiple sclerosis. The CDR3 runs from the conserved cysteine through the conserved F or W. Each record gives: CDR3 protein, clone size, CDR3 length, V gene, J gene. Part of the rows lack a size; the others show once, few, many or a class for expanded clones.

CDR3: CSAKTSGSVIQYF
size: few
length: 13
V: TRBV20-1
J: TRBJ2-4

CDR3: CASSLVTGGAPSGANVLTF
size: .
length: 19
V: TRBV5-1
J: TRBJ2-6

CDR3: CASSPRDRDSPLHF
size: .
length: 14
V: TRBV9
J: TRBJ1-6

CDR3: CASSISPLSRETQYF
size: .
length: 15
V: TRBV11-1
J: .

CDR3: CASSQGRERKETQYF
size: few
length: 15
V: TRBV7-3
J: TRBJ2-5

CDR3: CASSQGMHPVSDTQYF
size: .
length: 16
V: TRBV14
J: TRBJ2-3

CDR3: CASSYPGPQHF
size: .
length: 11
V: TRBV12-3/TRBV12-4
J: TRBJ1-5

CDR3: CASSRGLSQETQYF
size: .
length: 14
V: TRBV5-1
J: TRBJ2-5

CDR3: CASSHEAGGPDEQYF
size: many
length: 15
V: TRBV4-2
J: TRBJ2-7

CDR3: CASSVLNRGKYTEAFF
size: few
length: 16
V: TRBV7-9
J: TRBJ1-1

CDR3: CASSLALRGQGTGEQYF
size: .
length: 17
V: TRBV12-3/TRBV12-4
J: TRBJ2-7

CDR3: CASSVGIGLAADFSYEQYF
size: once
length: 19
V: TRBV9
J: TRBJ2-7

CDR3: CSAREGGADLYLYGYTF
size: .
length: 17
V: TRBV20-1
J: TRBJ1-2

CDR3: CASKVAGALYNEQFF
size: .
length: 15
V: TRBV5-1
J: TRBJ2-1

CDR3: CASSMSFQTDTQYF
size: many
length: 14
V: TRBV11-2
J: TRBJ2-3

CDR3: CSARDIGREQFF
size: few
length: 12
V: TRBV20-1
J: TRBJ2-1

CDR3: CSVGVGAYPSTAFF
size: .
length: 14
V: TRBV29-1
J: TRBJ1-1

CDR3: CASSFGREEAAFF
size: few
length: 13
V: TRBV7-3
J: TRBJ1-1

CDR3: CASSLEGATYNEQFF
size: few
length: 15
V: TRBV11-2
J: TRBJ2-1

CDR3: CASSPIGLPGQGRKETQYF
size: once
length: 19
V: TRBV18
J: TRBJ2-5

CDR3: CASSPGDKQTQYF
size: .
length: 13
V: TRBV12-3/TRBV12-4
J: TRBJ2-5

CDR3: CASSQGLVDPHEQYF
size: .
length: 15
V: TRBV3-1
J: TRBJ2-7